This paragraph covers one TCR beta chain sequence. TCRdb itself ran the 5' RACE reads through MiXCR, one entry per CDR3 protein. The sample contains 450,000 to 650,000 distinct CDR3 sequences, about 13% of which appear only once. The data are from a study of T cells after yellow fever vaccination. The germline gives CDR1 DFQATT, CDR2 SNEGSKA (reference sequence). The V segment lost 5 bases and the J segment 2 bases; nucleotides outside the gene matches: 3. The CDR3 has 14 amino acids. The material sequenced was PBMCs, taken on the day of the yellow fever booster vaccination. The sequence derives from a young man who received the YFV17D yellow fever vaccine. The V call is TRBV20-1, the J call TRBJ2-7; 13 bases line up with TRBD2. CDR3 sequence: CSAGLAGVTYEQYF. The CDR3, as DNA: TGCAGTGCTGGACTAGCGGGGGTGACCTACGAGCAGTACTTC.